This TCR beta chain was documented in a study of human T cells and chemical hapten exposure (dated by TCRdb to about 2021). Turning to the overall study: For sensitization, 2% DPC in acetone was applied to a 2 cm by 2 cm area of upper inner arm skin. Weekly therapeutic DPC doses were additionally applied to the scalp of patients throughout the roughly 24-week study period. Patch testing was performed on the upper back with Finn chambers containing 0.01% DPC, and the patch tests were scored after 6 days according to International Contact Dermatitis Research Group standards. The mostly female patient cohort included alopecia areata with under or over 50% scalp involvement, alopecia totalis and alopecia universalis. Libraries were combined into a pool for sequencing, and differences in TCR yield between samples came mainly from small differences in library volumes within the pool. This study followed changes in the peripheral blood TCR repertoire in vivo during primary and secondary sensitization of alopecia patients to the hapten diphenylcyclopropenone (DPC). Blood samples were taken from patients before sensitization (week 0) and then at 2, 6 and about 24 weeks after DPC sensitization. For TCR sequencing, blood came from 25 to 35 alopecia patients at anywhere from one to four time points (pre-sensitization, 2, 6 and 24 weeks).

The receptor library was made with RACE. TCRdb records NextSeq 500 as the sequencer. During library preparation, unique molecular identifiers were attached to individual cDNA molecules so that TCRs could be counted quantitatively and reproducibly. From each blood RNA sample, both TCR alpha and TCR beta chains were sequenced. As for the original processing: A median of around 96,000 TCRs per sample was observed, with a range of 23,224 to 690,600. The Decombinator software suite was used to annotate V, J and CDR3 in the TCR reads. For PS versus PT1 abundance plots, all samples were subsampled to the same number of TCRs (28,000). TCRs were defined as expanded if absent before sensitization and observed at least eight times at the 2-week time point. Using fastp at Q25 and MiXCR, TCRdb reprocessed the public reads and kept productive beta chains. A single entry per CDR3 protein holds the most common genes and DNA from its merged rows. The authors' filters were not applied to this entry. The sample profile shows around 300,000 distinct CDR3 sequences; around 6.9% of them were found once. 7% to 10% of the sample rests with the top ten.

What the research found in general, with its limitations: No change with DPC sensitization was found in the number of TCRs above 1 in 1000 frequency, and no evidence of global repertoire structure alterations was found. Alopecia, a presumed autoimmune disease, was present in all patients, so the immune response of the patients might differ from that of healthy individuals. Patch test score was positively correlated with the number of PT1 expanded TCRs, with significance at thresholds 8, 16 and 32 but not at 4. After repeated subsampling, the strength of the expansion versus patch-test correlation and the threshold at which it became significant changed. Compared with pre-sensitization or healthy control sets, expanded TCRs formed significantly more large CDR3 similarity clusters, which is consistent with antigen-driven responses.

This specimen's time point label, interpreted: patch test 1, 2 weeks after DPC sensitization. The sample's treatment or condition label, decoded: therapeutic diphenylcyclopropenone sensitization with weekly scalp DPC. At every patch-test visit, the blood draw took place before the patch test was put on. Patients were considered eligible if aged 18 to 70, diagnosed with alopecia and deemed suitable for DPC therapy, and patients were excluded if pregnant. Total RNA was extracted from unfractionated whole blood collected in Tempus Blood RNA tubes. CDR1 and CDR2 were assigned from the germline V gene as SGHVS and FNYEAQ. The CDR3 spans 12 residues, from the cysteine through the phenylalanine. Only CDR3 DNA is held: 36 bases, read in frame from base 1. This clonotype was picked up a small number of times. Its antigen is not yet known. At one end, the junction sequence differs from germline, possibly due to a read error.

The TCR sequence derives from a woman aged 18-29 years with alopecia areata. Some clones in this sample may be carry-over from other donors' samples. This chain joins TRBV7-6 to TRBJ2-3; the D gene identity is not certain. The sequencing here drew on whole blood, taken in connection with sensitization to the hapten diphenylcyclopropenone (DPC). The nucleotide sequence reads as follows: TGTGCCAGCAGCCCCGAGGTAGTCGAATATACCTTT. Translated, it reads CASSPEVVEYTF.